This note documents a single T cell receptor beta chain sequence. This entry comes from a study of blood T cell repertoires in COVID-19. At the level of the study: COVID-19 samples collected from the United States, Italy and Spain covered acute and convalescent phases. T cells, B-cell-depleted T cells, or PBMCs provided the cDNA or gDNA that served as material.

Methods used by the authors: Amplification of reference gene primers was used by the study to estimate nucleated cell counts. Measured with immunoSEQ multiplex PCR; TCRdb has only the in-frame clones, and not every one. Clonal size and the V and J genes are those of that table, whereas D and trimming came from the DNA. The sample comprises some 320,000 clones, approximately 89% of which are singletons, and roughly 6.9% rests with the top ten. Trimming stripped 4 bases from V and 5 bases from J, with 15 bases between. CDR1 is SGHTA and CDR2 is FQGNSA in the germline V gene. The CDR3 has 14 residues. The sample taken for sequencing was peripheral blood. This receptor was obtained from a woman aged 25 to 39 who had recovered from COVID-19. The chain has TRBV7-2 and TRBJ2-7; possible D gene TRBD2, 5 bases. CDR3 nucleotide sequence: TGTGCCAGCAGCTCGGGTACTAGTCTCCACGAGCAGTACTTC. Its protein product is CASSSGTSLHEQYF.